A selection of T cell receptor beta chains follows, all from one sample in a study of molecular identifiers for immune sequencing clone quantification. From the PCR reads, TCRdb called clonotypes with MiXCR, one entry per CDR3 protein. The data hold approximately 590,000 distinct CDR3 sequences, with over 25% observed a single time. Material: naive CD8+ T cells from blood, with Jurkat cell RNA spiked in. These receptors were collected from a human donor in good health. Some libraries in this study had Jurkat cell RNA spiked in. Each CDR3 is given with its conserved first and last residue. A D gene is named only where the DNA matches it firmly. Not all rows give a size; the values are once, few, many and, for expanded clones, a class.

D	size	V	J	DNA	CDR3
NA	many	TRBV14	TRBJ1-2	TGTGCCAGCAGCCAAGATCGAACAAGCCAAGGCTACACCTTC	CASSQDRTSQGYTF
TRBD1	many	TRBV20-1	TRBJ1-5	TGCAGTGCTAATCAGGGGGCTCGCAATCAGCCCCAGCATTTT	CSANQGARNQPQHF
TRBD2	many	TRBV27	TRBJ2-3	TGTGCCAGCAGTTTATCGGCTGTAGCGGGGCACGGGGCAGATACGCAGTATTTT	CASSLSAVAGHGADTQYF
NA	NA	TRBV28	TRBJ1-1	TGTGCCAGCGCGAATAGGGTGAACACTGAAGCTTTCTTT	CASANRVNTEAFF
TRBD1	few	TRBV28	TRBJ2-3	TGTGCCAGCAGTACAGGGACAGACACAGATACGCAGTATTTT	CASSTGTDTDTQYF
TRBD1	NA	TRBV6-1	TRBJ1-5	TGTGCCAGCAGTGAGGACAGGGGGCAGGTTGGCAATCAGCCCCAGCATTTT	CASSEDRGQVGNQPQHF
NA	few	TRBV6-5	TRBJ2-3	TGTGCCAGCAGTTGGTCGGAGGCCTTGAACACAGATACGCAGTATTTT	CASSWSEALNTDTQYF
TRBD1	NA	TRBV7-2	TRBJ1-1	TGTGCCATCATCGTAACCCCGGGACAGGGGGCCTTGGACACTGAAGCTTTCTTT	CAIIVTPGQGALDTEAFF
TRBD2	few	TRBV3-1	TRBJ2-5	TGTGCCAGCAGCCAAGGAGGGACTAGCGGGAGGGCGGAGACCCAGTACTTC	CASSQGGTSGRAETQYF
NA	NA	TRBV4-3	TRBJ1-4	TGCGCCAGCAGCCAAGAGGGCCTGCGCCATGAAAAACTGTTTTTT	CASSQEGLRHEKLFF
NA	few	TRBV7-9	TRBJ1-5	TGTGCCAGCAGCTTAGGGGGAAACAATCAGCCCCAGCATTTT	CASSLGGNNQPQHF
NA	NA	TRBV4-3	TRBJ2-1	TGCGCCAGCAGCCAAGATAGTAGGGCCGCCTACAATGAGCAGTTCTTC	CASSQDSRAAYNEQFF
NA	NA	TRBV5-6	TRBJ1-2	TGTGCCAGCAGCCCTAGAGCCCACAGGCACCCTGTCTATGGCTACACCTTC	CASSPRAHRHPVYGYTF
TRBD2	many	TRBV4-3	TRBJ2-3	TGCGCCAGCAGCCAGGACCGAAGCGGGACGCTCTACACAGATACGCAGTATTTT	CASSQDRSGTLYTDTQYF
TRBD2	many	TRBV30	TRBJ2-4	TGTGCCTGGAACGGAGCGGGAGAGGACATTCAGTACTTC	CAWNGAGEDIQYF
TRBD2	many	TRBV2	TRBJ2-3	TGTGCCAGTGACGGGACTAGCGGCCTAAGCACAGATACGCAGTATTTT	CASDGTSGLSTDTQYF
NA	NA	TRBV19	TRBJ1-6	TGTGCCAGTCAACTCGGACAGAGCTTCTCACCCCTCCACTTT	CASQLGQSFSPLHF
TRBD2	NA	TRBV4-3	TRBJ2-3	TGCGCCAGCAGCCAAGATCTTGCGGGGGGGACCTTTGTACCAGATACGCAGTATTTT	CASSQDLAGGTFVPDTQYF
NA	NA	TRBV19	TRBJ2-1	TGTGCCAGTAGTATTGGGGCCAGGAGCTCCTACAATGAGCAGTTCTTC	CASSIGARSSYNEQFF
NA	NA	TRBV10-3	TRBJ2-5	TGTGCCATCAGTGGTCAGCCCCAAGCGCCCCAGTACTTC	CAISGQPQAPQYF
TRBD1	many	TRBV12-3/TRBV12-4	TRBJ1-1	TGTGCCAGCAGTATGGGACAGGGGAACACTGAAGCTTTCTTT	CASSMGQGNTEAFF
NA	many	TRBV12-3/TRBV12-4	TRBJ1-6	TGTGCCAGCAGTTTACTCACACCGGGGCCGAATTCACCCCTCCACTTT	CASSLLTPGPNSPLHF
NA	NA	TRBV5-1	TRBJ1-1	TGCGCCAGCAGCTTGGCCTCTGGGGGATTGGATGAAGCTTTCTTT	CASSLASGGLDEAFF
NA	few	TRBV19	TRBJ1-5	TGTGCCAGTAGGGGGGAGGTTAGGGATCAGCCCCAGCATTTT	CASRGEVRDQPQHF
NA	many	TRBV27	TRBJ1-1	TGTGCCAGCAGTCCTTACCCGGGCTCCACTGAAGCTTTCTTT	CASSPYPGSTEAFF
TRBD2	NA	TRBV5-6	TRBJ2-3	TGTGCCAGCAGCTCCCCAACGCCTCGGACTAGCGGGGGAATTATAGATACGCAGTATTTT	CASSSPTPRTSGGIIDTQYF
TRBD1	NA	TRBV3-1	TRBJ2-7	TGTGCCAGCAGCCAGGGACAGGGGGTGGTCTACGAGCAGTACTTC	CASSQGQGVVYEQYF
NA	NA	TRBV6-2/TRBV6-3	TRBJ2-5	TGTGCCAGCAGTTACTCGAGTACAGGGTGGGAGACCCAGTACTTC	CASSYSSTGWETQYF
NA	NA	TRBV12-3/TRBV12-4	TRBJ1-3	TGTGCCAGCCCCACGGGACCCTCTGGAAACACCATATATTTT	CASPTGPSGNTIYF
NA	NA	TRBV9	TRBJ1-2	TGTGCCAGCAGCGTATCCCGTGGGGGCGTAGACTATGGCTACACCTTC	CASSVSRGGVDYGYTF
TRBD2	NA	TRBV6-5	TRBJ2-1	TGTGCCAGCAGTTACGGGGGCGGGAGGAAGATCTCCTACAATGAGCAGTTCTTC	CASSYGGGRKISYNEQFF
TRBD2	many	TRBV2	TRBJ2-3	TGTGCCAGCAGTGAGACTAGCGGAAGCACAGATACGCAGTATTTT	CASSETSGSTDTQYF
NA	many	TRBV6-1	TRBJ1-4	TGTGCCAGCAGTGAAGACGGGTCGCCTAATGAAAAACTGTTTTTT	CASSEDGSPNEKLFF
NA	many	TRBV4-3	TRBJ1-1	TGCGCCAGCAGCCCAAGCGCAAAAGACACTGAAGCTTTCTTT	CASSPSAKDTEAFF
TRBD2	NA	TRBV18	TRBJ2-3	TGTGCCAGCTCACCTTTACTAGCGGGAGAGATAACAGATACGCAGTATTTT	CASSPLLAGEITDTQYF
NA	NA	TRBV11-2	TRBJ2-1	TGTGCCAGCAGCACCCGGGCTAGCCCCTCCTACAATGAGCAGTTCTTC	CASSTRASPSYNEQFF
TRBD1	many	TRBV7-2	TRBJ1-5	TGTGCCAGCAGCTCCGGACAGGTCGGAGGACAGCCCCAGCATTTT	CASSSGQVGGQPQHF
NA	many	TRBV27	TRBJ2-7	TGTGCCAGCCGGAGCAATTGGGACGAGCAGTACTTC	CASRSNWDEQYF
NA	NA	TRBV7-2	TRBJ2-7	TGTGCCAGCAGCCCCCCTGGGACCTACGAGCAGTACTTC	CASSPPGTYEQYF
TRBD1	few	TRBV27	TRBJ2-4	TGTGCCAGCAGTTCCGGGACAGGGGGAATTCAGTACTTC	CASSSGTGGIQYF
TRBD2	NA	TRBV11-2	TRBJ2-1	TGTGCCAGCAGCCCGAGACTAGCGGGGGAGCCTCAGATTAACTACAATGAGCAGTTCTTC	CASSPRLAGEPQINYNEQFF
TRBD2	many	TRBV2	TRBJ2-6	TGTGCCAGCAGGGACAGGACTAGCGGGAGTTCTGGGGCCAACGTCCTGACTTTC	CASRDRTSGSSGANVLTF
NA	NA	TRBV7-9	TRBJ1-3	TGTGCCAGCAGCTTAAATGAGAGGGGATCTGGAAACACCATATATTTT	CASSLNERGSGNTIYF
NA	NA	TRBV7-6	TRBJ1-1	TGTGCCAGCGTGGGGATGAACACTGAAGCTCTCTTT	CASVGMNTEALF
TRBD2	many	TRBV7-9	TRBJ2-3	TGTGCCAGCAGCTTAAGCGGGAGGGCCGCAGATACGCAGTATTTT	CASSLSGRAADTQYF
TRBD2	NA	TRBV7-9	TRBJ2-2	TGTGCCAGCAGGGGGACTAGCGGGAGTTTACCCGGGGAGCTGTTTTTT	CASRGTSGSLPGELFF
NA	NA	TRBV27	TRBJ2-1	TGTGCCAGCAGTTTGGGCCCGGACAACTCCTACAATGAGCAGTTCTTC	CASSLGPDNSYNEQFF